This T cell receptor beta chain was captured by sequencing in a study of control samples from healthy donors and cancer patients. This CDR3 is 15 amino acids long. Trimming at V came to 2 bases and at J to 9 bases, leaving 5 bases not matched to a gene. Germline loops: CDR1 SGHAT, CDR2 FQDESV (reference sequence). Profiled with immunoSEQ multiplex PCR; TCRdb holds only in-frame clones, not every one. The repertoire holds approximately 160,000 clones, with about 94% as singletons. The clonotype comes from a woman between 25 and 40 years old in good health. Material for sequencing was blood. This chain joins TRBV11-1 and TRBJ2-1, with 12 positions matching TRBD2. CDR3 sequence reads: CASSLLAGGLAEQFF. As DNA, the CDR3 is TGTGCCAGCAGCTTACTAGCGGGAGGGTTAGCTGAGCAGTTCTTC.